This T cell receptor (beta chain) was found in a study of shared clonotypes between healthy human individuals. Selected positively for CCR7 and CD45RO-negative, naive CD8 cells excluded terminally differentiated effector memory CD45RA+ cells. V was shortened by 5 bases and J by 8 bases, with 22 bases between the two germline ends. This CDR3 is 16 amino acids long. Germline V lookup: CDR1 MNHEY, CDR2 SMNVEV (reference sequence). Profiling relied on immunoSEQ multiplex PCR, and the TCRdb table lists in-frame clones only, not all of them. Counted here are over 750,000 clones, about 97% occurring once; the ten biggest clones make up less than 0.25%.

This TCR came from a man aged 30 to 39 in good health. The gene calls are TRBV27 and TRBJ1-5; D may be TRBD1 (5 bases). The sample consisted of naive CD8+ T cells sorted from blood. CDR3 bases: TGTGCCAGCAGTCCCGACAGTCTGTGGCCCGGGGAGCCCCAGCATTTT. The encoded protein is CASSPDSLWPGEPQHF.